The 11 T cell receptor beta chains given below trace back to one sample, sequenced in a study of blood T cells in healthy people across ages. PCR was performed a second time for about 7 to 11 cycles using a sample-barcoded 5' primer and a J-beta primer mix. Via MiXCR, TCRdb re-called the 5' RACE reads, giving one row per CDR3 protein. The table includes roughly 680,000 distinct CDR3 sequences, 21% detected once. Sequencing input: blood. These receptors originate from a man between 65 and 80 years old in good health.

This clonotype was recorded a few times. One junction end disagrees with the germline gene, perhaps due to a read error. The V gene is TRBV3-1, the J gene TRBJ2-1, with D possibly TRBD1 on 6 matching bases. CDR1 and CDR2 (germline): LGHDT, YNNKEL (reference sequence). The CDR3 length is 15 residues. The DNA for the CDR3 is TGTGCCAGCAGCCAAGAACCAGGGGCGAACTACGAGCAGTGCTTC. It yields the protein CASSQEPGANYEQCF.

This clonotype appeared a few times. This chain connects TRBV12-3 or TRBV12-4 to TRBJ1-2; D is perhaps TRBD1 (5 bases). V shed 7 bases and J shed 4 bases, with 16 bases lying between them. This CDR3 is 14 amino acids long. In DNA form, the CDR3 reads TGTGCCAGCAAGGAACAGGAAGGAAGCTATGGCTACACCTTC. Residues: CASKEQEGSYGYTF.

The chain recombines TRBV29-1 with TRBJ2-3, with 7 nucleotides matching TRBD1. The germline gives CDR1 SQVTM, CDR2 ANQGSEA. Trimming cost V 6 bases and J 2 bases; bases outside gene matches: 5. This CDR3 comprises 13 residues. The CDR3 DNA follows: TGCAGCGTCAGGACAGGTACCACAGATACGCAGTATTTT. This encodes CSVRTGTTDTQYF.

In this sample, this clonotype turned up a few times. The chain uses TRBV9 and TRBJ2-2, with 8 nucleotides matching TRBD2. The CDR3 consists of 15 residues. The germline CDR1 and CDR2 sequences are SGDLS and YYNGEE. The junction had 2 bases not matched to a gene; V was cut back by 0 bases and J by 4 bases. This CDR3 reads CASSVALAVTGELFF. CDR3 DNA: TGTGCCAGCAGCGTAGCACTAGCGGTCACCGGGGAGCTGTTTTTT.

A few counts support this clonotype. The chain has TRBV7-6 and TRBJ2-2; TRBD1 matches at 8 bases. The germline gives CDR1 SGHVS, CDR2 FNYEAQ. V lost 0 bases and J lost 8; bases outside the gene matches: 5. The CDR3 has 15 amino acids. CDR3 sequence (DNA): TGTGCCAGCAGCTTAGCGTCAGGGGGCGGAGGGGAGCTGTTTTTT. Protein product: CASSLASGGGGELFF.

The V gene is TRBV5-5, the J gene TRBJ2-5; TRBD2 agrees at 16 bases. V shed 9 bases, J shed 2 bases, and the junction held 4 bases outside the gene matches. CDR1 SGHKS and CDR2 YYEKEE come from the germline V gene (reference sequence). CDR3 length: 15 residues. Here the CDR3 reads CATGTSGRDQETQYF. The CDR3 DNA reads as TGTGCCACTGGGACTAGCGGGAGGGATCAAGAGACCCAGTACTTC.

This clonotype was seen only a few times. The rearrangement uses TRBV10-3 and TRBJ1-1; D is ambiguous. The germline CDR1 and CDR2 sequences are ENHRY and SYGVKD. Trimming cost V 4 bases and J 8 bases, with 17 bases left between them. The CDR3 runs to 14 residues. This CDR3 reads CAISARTLQTEAFF. DNA for the CDR3: TGTGCCATCAGTGCCCGGACCCTGCAGACCGAAGCTTTCTTT.

This clonotype was recorded a few times. This chain links TRBV9 with TRBJ2-1; 11 nucleotides match TRBD2. This CDR3 comprises 18 residues. V lost 2 bases and J lost 0; bases outside the gene matches: 7. The germline CDR1 and CDR2 sequences are SGDLS and YYNGEE. CDR3 in amino acids: CASSVFPGLADSYNEQFF. CDR3 coding DNA: TGTGCCAGCAGCGTTTTTCCGGGACTAGCGGACTCCTACAATGAGCAGTTCTTC.

This clonotype showed up just a few times. The CDR3 spells CASSQEGGRNEQYF. The CDR3 nucleotides are TGTGCCAGCAGCCAAGAAGGGGGTAGAAACGAGCAGTACTTC. The chain employs TRBV3-1 and TRBJ2-7; D is possibly TRBD1 (6 bases). Between the trimmed V and J ends, which lost 0 bases and 5 bases, there was a span of 11 bases. Germline CDR1 and CDR2: LGHDT and YNNKEL (reference sequence). The CDR3 has 14 amino acids.

This rearrangement joins TRBV12-3 or TRBV12-4 to TRBJ2-1; 8 nucleotides match TRBD1. The length of the CDR3 is 15 residues. V was clipped by 6 bases and J by 2 bases; unmatched bases: 6. The CDR3 here is CASSADRVAYNEQFF. For the CDR3, the DNA is TGTGCCAGCAGCGCGGACAGGGTGGCCTACAATGAGCAGTTCTTC.

This clonotype was observed a handful of times. The chain has TRBV12-3 or TRBV12-4 and TRBJ2-3; possible D gene TRBD1, 6 bases. Trimming shortened V by 2 bases and J by 0 bases, and 9 bases separated the two germline ends. This CDR3 is built from 15 residues. CDR3 region: CASSLKRGSTDTQYF. The CDR3 nucleotides are TGTGCCAGCAGTTTAAAGAGGGGGAGCACAGATACGCAGTATTTT.